A selection of T cell receptor beta chains follows, all from one sample in a study of human T cells and chemical hapten exposure. TCRdb reprocessed the RACE reads via MiXCR and lists one record per CDR3 protein. Of about 95,000 distinct CDR3 sequences in the sample, more than 9.5% were seen once. The sample consisted of whole blood, taken in connection with sensitization to the hapten diphenylcyclopropenone (DPC). These TCRs come from a woman in her thirties or forties with alopecia areata. Some clones in this sample may be carry-over from other donors' samples. The CDR3 runs from the conserved cysteine through the conserved F or W.

TRBV6-6,TRBJ2-5,CASSPPGRETQYF
TRBV6-6,TRBJ2-1,CASSFVSALDEQFF
TRBV2,TRBJ2-2,CASRGTGTGELFF
TRBV12-5,TRBJ2-5,CASAYRVQETQYF
TRBV20-1,TRBJ1-1,CSARDQGFGAFF
TRBV6-5,TRBJ1-1,CASSYSQGNTEAFF
TRBV6-5,TRBJ1-1,CASWDTEAFF
TRBV29-1,TRBJ2-1,CSVEGIGGGEQFF
TRBV10-3,TRBJ1-2,CAISETADGYTF
TRBV29-1,TRBJ1-1,CSVEVSGFGTEAFF
TRBV29-1,TRBJ2-7,CSVQGAGEQYF
TRBV4-3,TRBJ1-2,CASSPGGLGQGYTF
TRBV7-2,TRBJ2-3,CASSLAASGTDTQYF
TRBV6-2/TRBV6-3,TRBJ2-1,CASSYSDYSNEQFF
TRBV29-1,TRBJ2-1,CSVSRGPRNEQFF
TRBV6-5,TRBJ1-2,CASSYLPQGANYGYTF
TRBV7-2,TRBJ2-2,CASSWGRPGRAGELFF
TRBV7-3,TRBJ1-2,CASSSHEGAGGYTF
TRBV4-3,TRBJ2-7,CASSQDVRGSYEQYF
TRBV2,TRBJ1-1,CASSELGVLTEAFF